These 15 T cell receptor beta chains share one sample of origin, sequenced in a study of CD8+CD57+ T cells in acquired aplastic anemia. The template for TCR beta VDJ and CDR3 sequence profiling was genomic DNA. One entry per CDR3 protein, called by TCRdb with MiXCR from the reads. The sample lists 250,000 to 300,000 distinct CDR3 sequences, roughly 50% occurring once. The sequenced sample consisted of sorted CD4+, CD8+, or CD8+CD57+ T cells (not recorded which) from PBMCs. These receptors were obtained from a human donor with severe aplastic anemia or a healthy control (not recorded which).

The chain combines TRBV7-2 with TRBJ2-7; 12 bases are a match to TRBD2. Germline CDR1 reads SGHTA; CDR2 reads FQGNSA. The CDR3 loop spans 19 amino acids. V dropped 1 base and J dropped 3; count of bases not matched to a gene: 13. The CDR3 DNA is TGTGCCAGCAGCTTAGGTCGTCGACTAGCGGGGGTTACACTCTACGAGCAGTACTTC. As protein: CASSLGRRLAGVTLYEQYF.

This clonotype was seen a handful of times. J is TRBJ2-5 and V is TRBV28; a possible D gene is TRBD2 (6 bases). V gave up 8 bases and J gave up 3 bases, with 13 bases separating them. The CDR3 covers 13 residues. CDR1 and CDR2 from the germline V gene are MDHEN and SYDVKM. The CDR3 coding sequence is TGTGCCAGCGGGGACGCGGGGAAAGAGACCCAGTACTTC. Translated, it gives CASGDAGKETQYF.

This chain joins TRBV7-6 and TRBJ1-1; the match to TRBD1 covers 9 bases. Trimming removed 7 bases from V and 4 bases from J; junction bases left unmatched: 13. CDR3 length: 16 residues. Germline CDR1 and CDR2: SGHVS and FNYEAQ. CDR3 protein: CASTLPGQGGGTEAFF. The DNA of the CDR3 is TGTGCCAGCACTCTTCCGGGACAGGGTGGGGGCACTGAAGCTTTCTTT.

This clonotype was observed a handful of times. V is TRBV25-1 and J is TRBJ2-1; weak D call: TRBD1 (6 bases). V lost 2 bases and J lost 4, with 12 bases in between. The CDR3 has 15 amino acids. Germline V gives CDR1 MGHDK, CDR2 SYGVNS. The CDR3 DNA reads TGTGCCAGCAGTGAACAGGGGACATCGTACAATGAGCAGTTCTTC. Amino acid sequence: CASSEQGTSYNEQFF.

This clonotype has ten or more counts. This sequence joins TRBV6-4 and TRBJ1-6; weak D call: TRBD1 (5 bases). The CDR3 extends over 17 amino acids. Deletions cut 6 bases from V and 4 bases from J, with 19 bases between. The germline CDR1 and CDR2 sequences are MRHNA and SNTAGT. The CDR3 sequence: CASRKGRGREYNSPLHF. The CDR3 DNA reads TGTGCCAGCAGGAAGGGGAGGGGCCGTGAATATAATTCACCCCTCCACTTT.

This clonotype was recorded at least ten times. The chain joins TRBV2 to TRBJ2-7; no clear D gene. CDR1 is SNHLY, CDR2 FYNNEI, per germline. Trimming removed 7 bases from V and 3 bases from J, with 10 bases in between. The CDR3 has 12 residues. Here the CDR3 reads CASKVQVYEQYF. CDR3 sequence (DNA): TGTGCCAGCAAGGTGCAGGTCTACGAGCAGTACTTC.

This chain links TRBV7-2 with TRBJ2-3, with 14 bases fitting TRBD2. J lost 4 bases, V lost 3 bases, and 9 bases had no gene match. CDR1 and CDR2 from the germline V gene are SGHTA and FQGNSA. CDR3 length equals 18 residues. CDR3 in amino acids: CASSLDRGLAGAADTQYF. The CDR3 DNA sequence: TGTGCCAGCAGCTTGGACAGGGGACTAGCGGGGGCGGCAGATACGCAGTATTTT.

At least ten counts were recorded for this clonotype. The chain is built from TRBV9 and TRBJ2-5; D might be TRBD1 or TRBD2, each matching 5 bases. The V and J ends lost 2 bases and 0 bases respectively, with 14 bases between them. CDR1 and CDR2 (germline): SGDLS, YYNGEE. CDR3 length: 16 residues. The CDR3 spells CASSVGVGKYQETQYF. Written as DNA, the CDR3 is TGTGCCAGCAGCGTGGGGGTTGGGAAGTACCAAGAGACCCAGTACTTC.

In the case of this clonotype: This CDR3 fails to terminate in the conserved phenylalanine or tryptophan, so it likely reflects a read error. The chain carries TRBV5-1 and TRBJ1-4; maybe TRBD1 (5 bases). There are 17 residues in the CDR3. Germline lookup yields CDR1 SGHRS and CDR2 YFSETQ. CDR3 DNA sequence: TGCACCAGCAGCTTGAGTCAGGGTCTCACCACTAATGAAAAACTGTTTCTT. Protein sequence: CTSSLSQGLTTNEKLFL.

In nucleotides, the CDR3 is TGCAGTGCCTCCCAAAGGACAGGGGGCTACACCTTC. This sequence encodes CSASQRTGGYTF. This rearrangement joins TRBV20-1 to TRBJ1-2; 8 bases align to TRBD1. The CDR3 has 12 amino acids. CDR1 and CDR2 from the germline V gene are DFQATT and SNEGSKA (reference sequence). Trimming took 6 bases from V and 8 from J; bases not matched to a gene: 8.

This clonotype was recorded a few times. The gene calls are TRBV20-1 and TRBJ1-6, with 9 bases fitting TRBD1. Germline V lookup: CDR1 DFQATT, CDR2 SNEGSKA (reference sequence). V dropped 4 bases and J dropped 5; count of bases not matched to a gene: 6. This CDR3 has 15 residues. The CDR3 bases are TGCAGTGCTATAGCCGGGACAGGGAATAATTCACCCCTCCACTTT. This translates into CSAIAGTGNNSPLHF.

J is TRBJ2-7 and V is TRBV7-9, with D perhaps matching TRBD2 (5 bases). V lost 7 bases to trimming and J lost 5 bases, with 15 bases between them. The CDR3 extends over 13 amino acids. Germline assignment: CDR1 SEHNR and CDR2 FQNEAQ (reference sequence). This chain's CDR3 is CASTDPGSDEQYF. CDR3 nucleotides: TGTGCCAGCACCGACCCGGGAAGCGACGAGCAGTACTTC.

About this clonotype: At one boundary the junction diverges from the germline segment, which might be a read error. This sequence joins TRBV7-9 and TRBJ1-1, with D uncertain. Germline V gives CDR1 SEHNR, CDR2 FQNEAQ (reference sequence). This CDR3 is 16 amino acids long. In DNA form, the CDR3 reads TGTACCAGCAGCTTAGTCAACCGGGAAGGGCACACTGAAGCTTTCTTT. Encoded protein: CTSSLVNREGHTEAFF.

This clonotype turned up a few times. V gene TRBV9 combines with J gene TRBJ1-1, with TRBD1 matching over 9 bases. This CDR3 is 15 amino acids long. Germline-derived CDR1 and CDR2 are SGDLS and YYNGEE. V lost 4 bases to trimming and J lost 3 bases; unmatched junction nucleotides: 7. The CDR3 loop is CASSPKGQGYTEAFF. The CDR3, as DNA: TGTGCCAGCAGCCCCAAAGGACAGGGGTACACTGAAGCTTTCTTT.

A word on this clonotype: One end of the junction fails to match germline, which may point to a read error. The J gene is TRBJ1-2, the V gene TRBV2; D is unresolved. There are 15 residues in the CDR3. The germline V gene has CDR1 SNHLY and CDR2 FYNNEI. The DNA for the CDR3 is TGTGCCAGCAAATTGGAATCCGGTAAAGTCGATGGCTGCACCTTC. Residues: CASKLESGKVDGCTF. Combining the CDR3 with reference TRBV2 and TRBJ1-2 gives the whole variable domain EPEVTQTPSHQVTQMGQEVILRCVPISNHLYFYWYRQILGQKVEFLVSFYNNEISEKSEIFDDQFSVERPDGSNFTLKIRSTKLEDSAMYFCASKLESGKVDGCTFGSGTRLTVV.